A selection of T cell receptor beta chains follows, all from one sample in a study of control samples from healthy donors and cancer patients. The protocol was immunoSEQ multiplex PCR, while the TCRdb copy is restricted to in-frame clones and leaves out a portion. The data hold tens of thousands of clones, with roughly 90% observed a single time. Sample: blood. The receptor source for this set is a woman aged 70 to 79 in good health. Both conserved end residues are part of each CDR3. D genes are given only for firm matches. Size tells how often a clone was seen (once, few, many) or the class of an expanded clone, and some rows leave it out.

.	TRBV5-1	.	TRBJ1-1	CASSNQGTITNTEAFF	TGCGCCAGCAGCAATCAGGGGACGATTACGAACACTGAAGCTTTCTTT
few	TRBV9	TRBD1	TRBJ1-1	CASSLETGAISEAFF	TGTGCCAGCAGCCTGGAGACAGGGGCGATTAGTGAAGCTTTCTTT
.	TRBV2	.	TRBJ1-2	CASSTFDEGGYTF	TGTGCCAGCTCTACTTTCGATGAAGGCGGCTACACCTTC
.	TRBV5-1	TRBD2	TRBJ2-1	CASSPPFTSGSVHEQFF	TGCGCCAGCAGCCCACCCTTTACTAGCGGGAGTGTCCATGAGCAGTTCTTC
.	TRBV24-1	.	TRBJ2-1	CATSDPQGGNEQFF	TGTGCCACCAGTGATCCTCAGGGAGGCAATGAGCAGTTCTTC
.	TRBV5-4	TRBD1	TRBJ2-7	CASSLMSAGTDYEQYF	TGTGCCAGCAGCCTAATGTCGGCCGGGACAGACTACGAGCAGTACTTC
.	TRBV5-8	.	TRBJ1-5	CASSLGNIVSNQPQHF	TGTGCCAGCAGCTTGGGCAATATAGTTAGCAATCAGCCCCAGCATTTT
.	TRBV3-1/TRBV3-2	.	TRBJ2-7	CASSLGTYEQYF	TGTGCCAGCAGCCTGGGGACGTACGAGCAGTACTTC
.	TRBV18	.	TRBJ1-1	CASSRKQENTEAFF	TGTGCCAGCTCAAGGAAACAGGAGAACACTGAAGCTTTCTTT
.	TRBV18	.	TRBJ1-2	CASSQLTKMASYGYTF	TGTGCCAGCTCCCAACTCACCAAAATGGCCTCGTATGGCTACACCTTC
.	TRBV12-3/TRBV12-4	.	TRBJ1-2	CASSLEADYGYTF	TGTGCCAGCAGTTTAGAGGCAGACTATGGCTACACCTTC
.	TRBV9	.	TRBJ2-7	CASSSRADYEQYF	TGTGCCAGCAGCTCCCGGGCAGACTACGAGCAGTACTTC
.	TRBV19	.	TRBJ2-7	CASRFGTEQYF	TGTGCCAGTAGGTTTGGGACCGAGCAGTACTTC
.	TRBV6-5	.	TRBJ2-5	CASRGLTRETQYF	TGTGCCAGCCGAGGACTAACGCGGGAGACCCAGTACTTC
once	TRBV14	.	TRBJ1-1	CASSRLDRVNTEAFF	TGTGCCAGCAGCCGATTGGACAGAGTAAACACTGAAGCTTTCTTT
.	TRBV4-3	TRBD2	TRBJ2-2	CASSQGLLAGVVRELFF	TGCGCCAGCAGCCAAGGACTGCTAGCGGGAGTTGTTAGGGAGCTGTTTTTT
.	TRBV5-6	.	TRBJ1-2	CASGRRDHYGYTF	TGTGCCAGCGGAAGGAGGGACCACTATGGCTACACCTTC
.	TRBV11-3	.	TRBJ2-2	CASSSQFTGELFF	TGTGCCAGCAGCTCTCAGTTCACCGGGGAGCTGTTTTTT
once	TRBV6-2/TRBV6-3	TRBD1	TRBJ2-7	CASSPRRTGDEQYF	TGTGCCAGCAGTCCCCGAAGGACAGGGGACGAGCAGTACTTC
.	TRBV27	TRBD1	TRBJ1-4	CASSAYGTGIEKLFF	TGTGCCAGCAGTGCCTACGGGACAGGGATTGAAAAACTGTTTTTT
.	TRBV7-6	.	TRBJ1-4	CASSLQGATNEKLFF	TGTGCCAGCAGCCTACAGGGAGCAACTAATGAAAAACTGTTTTTT
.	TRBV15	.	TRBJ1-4	CATSIGPRGEKLFF	TGTGCCACCAGCATTGGACCGAGGGGGGAAAAACTGTTTTTT
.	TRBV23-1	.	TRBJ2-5	CASSTVRTGKIPKQTQYF	TGCGCCAGCAGCACCGTCCGCACAGGGAAGATCCCTAAGCAGACCCAGTACTTC
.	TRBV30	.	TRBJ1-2	CAWGSIEGGGGYTF	TGTGCCTGGGGCTCGATTGAGGGAGGTGGTGGCTACACCTTC
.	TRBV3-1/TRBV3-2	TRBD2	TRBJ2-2	CASSLAGGYTGELFF	TGTGCCAGCTCACTAGCGGGAGGGTACACCGGGGAGCTGTTTTTT
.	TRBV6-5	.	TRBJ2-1	CASRVYDEQFF	TGTGCCAGCAGGGTGTACGATGAGCAGTTCTTC
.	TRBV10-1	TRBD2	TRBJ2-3	CASSPLAGGQDTQYF	TGCGCCAGCAGCCCACTAGCGGGAGGGCAAGATACGCAGTATTTT
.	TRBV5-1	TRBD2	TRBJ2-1	CASSLVLAGGYNEQFF	TGCGCCAGCAGCTTGGTTCTAGCGGGAGGTTACAATGAGCAGTTCTTC
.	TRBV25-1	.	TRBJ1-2	CASSESVGPTYGYTF	TGTGCCAGCAGTGAATCAGTAGGGCCCACCTATGGCTACACCTTC
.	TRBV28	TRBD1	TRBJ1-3	CASSLILGQAGNTIYF	TGTGCCAGCAGTTTGATCCTCGGACAGGCTGGAAACACCATATATTTT
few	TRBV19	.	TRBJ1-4	CASVQGGAEKLFF	TGTGCCAGCGTACAGGGAGGCGCTGAAAAACTGTTTTTT
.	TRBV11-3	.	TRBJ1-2	CASSLWPRMDGYTF	TGTGCCAGCAGCTTATGGCCTAGGATGGATGGCTACACCTTC
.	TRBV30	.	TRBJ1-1	CAWSAGRVEAFF	TGTGCCTGGAGTGCTGGACGGGTTGAAGCTTTCTTT
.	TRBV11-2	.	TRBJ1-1	CASSSRDATEAFF	TGTGCCAGCAGCTCCCGGGACGCTACTGAAGCTTTCTTT
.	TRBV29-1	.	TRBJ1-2	CSVEDRGARVLDYGYTF	TGCAGCGTTGAAGATAGAGGGGCCCGGGTTTTAGATTATGGCTACACCTTC
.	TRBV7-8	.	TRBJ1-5	CASSLTDSSRNQPQHF	TGTGCCAGCAGCTTAACAGACTCCTCCCGCAATCAGCCCCAGCATTTT
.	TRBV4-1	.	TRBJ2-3	CASSQVPGASTDTQYF	TGCGCCAGCAGCCAAGTCCCCGGGGCTAGCACAGATACGCAGTATTTT
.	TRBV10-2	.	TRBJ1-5	CASSGAGGQPQHF	TGCGCCAGCAGTGGAGCCGGGGGACAGCCCCAGCATTTT